This T cell receptor (beta chain) was sequenced for a study of CD8 T cells in Susac syndrome. CDR3 size: 15 residues. Germline V gene sequence: CDR1 DFQATT, CDR2 SNEGSKA (reference sequence). Unmatched junction bases numbered 6, after V lost 0 bases and J lost 2 bases. Random hexamers primed reverse transcription of 0.5 to 1 ug RNA. Each CDR3 protein is one row after TCRdb ran MiXCR on the immunoSEQ multiplex PCR reads. In the table there are 150,000 to 190,000 distinct CDR3 sequences, approximately 94% of which are singletons. The receptor was derived from a human donor with multiple sclerosis. The chain is built from TRBV20-1 and TRBJ1-1; 7 bases match TRBD1. Sequencing used CD8+ T cells from PBMCs. The CDR3 DNA follows: TGCAGTGCTAGAGATCCGGGACAGATAAACACTGAAGCTTTCTTT. It yields the protein CSARDPGQINTEAFF.